The 16 T cell receptor beta chains listed next were all sequenced from one sample in a study of T cells in Graves' hyperthyroidism and ophthalmopathy. RNA transcripts provided the source from which TCR beta CDR3 regions were amplified. RT-PCR in the first round (using the HTBI primer set) targeted the TCR CDR3. TCRdb used MiXCR to reprocess the multiplex PCR reads, holding one entry per CDR3 protein. The table has fewer than 900,000 distinct CDR3 sequences, 16% seen once. Source material: blood. The receptor source for this set is a man aged 18 to 35 with Graves' hyperthyroidism.

The table lists this clonotype with many counts. The rearrangement uses TRBV28 and TRBJ2-5; D remains unclear. The CDR3 is 15 residues long. V lost 1 base, J lost 1 base, and 10 bases lay in between. Germline V CDR1 and CDR2: MDHEN, SYDVKM. CDR3 bases: TGTGCCAGCAGTTTATATGGGCAGCCCCAAGAGACCCAGTACTTC. Translated: CASSLYGQPQETQYF.

Ten or more counts support this clonotype. The rearrangement links TRBV29-1 to TRBJ2-5; 13 nucleotides align to TRBD2. Germline-derived CDR1 and CDR2 are SQVTM and ANQGSEA. The junction had 4 bases not matched to a gene; V was cut back by 7 bases and J by 2 bases. The CDR3 has 14 amino acids. The CDR3 DNA follows: TGCAGCGCCGAGGGACTAGCGGGGCAAGAGACCCAGTACTTC. Amino acid sequence: CSAEGLAGQETQYF.

Ten or more counts support this clonotype. The chain has TRBV18 and TRBJ2-3; the match to TRBD1 covers 9 bases. V was clipped by 3 bases and J by 3 bases; unmatched bases: 7. The germline V gene encodes CDR1 KGHSH and CDR2 LQKENI. The CDR3 runs 16 residues. The CDR3 region is CASSPFGQGITDTQYF. CDR3 nucleotide sequence: TGTGCCAGCTCACCGTTCGGACAGGGGATAACAGATACGCAGTATTTT.

This clonotype was seen a few times. Given a much more abundant clone one base away, this may be a read error. The V and J genes are TRBV28 and TRBJ2-7, with 9 bases aligning to TRBD2. Germline values: CDR1 MDHEN, CDR2 SYDVKM. This CDR3 has 18 amino acids. Trimming cost V 5 bases and J 7 bases; bases outside gene matches: 21. CDR3 sequence: CASSPKWGELPSGKEQYF. The CDR3 DNA follows: TGTGCCAGCAGTCCTAAGTGGGGCGAGTTGCCTAGCGGGAAGGAGCAGTACTTC.

This clonotype came up many times. This chain joins TRBV6-1 and TRBJ1-5; D uncertain. V lost 8 bases to trimming and J lost 6 bases, with 2 bases between them. Germline V lookup: CDR1 MNHNS, CDR2 SASEGT. The length of the CDR3 is 9 residues. The CDR3 bases are TGTGCCAGCGGTCAGCCCCAGCATTTT. This gives the protein CASGQPQHF.

V and J are TRBV6-1 and TRBJ2-3; D is undetermined. Trimming pared 7 bases from V and 0 bases from J, leaving 14 bases between. The CDR3 extends over 15 amino acids. Germline values: CDR1 MNHNS, CDR2 SASEGT. The CDR3 DNA reads as TGTGCCAGCACCCACTCGGGCCTTAGCACAGATACGCAGTATTTT. Amino acid sequence: CASTHSGLSTDTQYF.

A note on this clonotype: A single base separates this from a much larger clone, so it may be a read error. The chain employs TRBV19 and TRBJ2-7, with 10 bases identical to TRBD2. Germline V gives CDR1 LNHDA, CDR2 SQIVND (reference sequence). V dropped 3 bases and J dropped 6; count of bases not matched to a gene: 11. The CDR3 length is 16 residues. CDR3 region: CASSIRLAGEPREQYF. Here the CDR3 DNA reads TGTGCCAGTAGTATCCGTCTAGCGGGAGAGCCTCGCGAGCAGTACTTC.

This clonotype came up many times. The chain is built from TRBV27 and TRBJ2-1; the D is unclear. CDR1 is MNHEY, CDR2 SMNVEV, per germline (reference sequence). V lost 2 bases, J lost 6 bases, and 8 bases lay in between. This CDR3 spans 13 amino acids. CDR3 amino acids: CASSLGVLNEQFF. In nucleotides, the CDR3 is TGTGCCAGCAGTTTAGGGGTTCTCAATGAGCAGTTCTTC.

The chain joins TRBV20-1 to TRBJ1-5, with D uncertain. V lost 4 bases and J lost 6, with 13 bases in between. There are 13 residues in the CDR3. Germline V gene lookup returns CDR1 DFQATT and CDR2 SNEGSKA (reference sequence). The CDR3 loop is CSANQEWGQPQHF. Written as DNA, the CDR3 is TGCAGTGCTAATCAGGAGTGGGGTCAGCCCCAGCATTTT.

This clonotype appeared a few times. V is TRBV20-1 and J is TRBJ2-7; D may be TRBD1 or TRBD2 (5 bases each). This CDR3 contains 13 residues. Looked up from germline, CDR1 is DFQATT and CDR2 is SNEGSKA (reference sequence). Trimming left V 0 bases short and J 2 bases short, with 8 bases between. In nucleotides, the CDR3 is TGCAGTGCTAGAGAGGGACCCCCCTACGAGCAGTACTTC. This gives the protein CSAREGPPYEQYF.

The chain is built from TRBV19 and TRBJ1-5, with D possibly being TRBD1 (6 bases). Trimming pared 5 bases from V and 6 bases from J, leaving 14 bases between. This CDR3 region has 14 residues. The germline V gene encodes CDR1 LNHDA and CDR2 SQIVND (reference sequence). The CDR3 DNA is TGTGCCAGTAGTGTGAACAGGGTGAGTCAGCCCCAGCATTTT. It codes for CASSVNRVSQPQHF.

Many counts were recorded for this clonotype. The rearrangement uses TRBV28 and TRBJ2-7; 9 bases fit TRBD1. With 4 bases clipped from V and 7 bases from J, the junction kept 8 bases outside the gene matches. The germline CDR1 and CDR2 sequences are MDHEN and SYDVKM. This CDR3 region has 14 residues. CDR3 DNA sequence: TGTGCCAGCAGTTCCGGGACAGGGTTCGAAGAGCAGTACTTC. This translates into CASSSGTGFEEQYF.

Many counts were recorded for this clonotype. J is TRBJ1-2 and V is TRBV10-3; TRBD1 matches 9 bases. The CDR3 covers 19 residues. From germline, CDR1 is ENHRY and CDR2 SYGVKD. Germline trimming cut 6 bases from V and 3 bases from J; bases unmatched to any gene: 20. CDR3 DNA sequence: TGTGCCATCAGGACGAAACCGGGACAGGGCACGGGAAGTGACTATGGCTACACCTTC. Its translation: CAIRTKPGQGTGSDYGYTF.

This clonotype was picked up a small number of times. The rearrangement joins TRBV14 to TRBJ2-1, with TRBD2 as a possible D gene (7 bases). Germline V gives CDR1 SGHDN, CDR2 FVKESK. The CDR3 covers 15 residues. V was shortened by 0 bases and J by 7 bases, with 13 bases between the two germline ends. Written as DNA, the CDR3 is TGTGCCAGCAGCCAAGATCGGGGGGCGGGGAATGAGCAGTTCTTC. This codes for CASSQDRGAGNEQFF. Supplemented by reference TRBV14 and TRBJ2-1, the full variable domain reads EAGVTQFPSHSVIEKGQTVTLRCDPISGHDNLYWYRRVMGKEIKFLLHFVKESKQDESGMPNNRFLAERTGGTYSTLKVQPAELEDSGVYFCASSQDRGAGNEQFFGPGTRLTVL.

This clonotype was picked up a small number of times. V and J are TRBV6-2 or TRBV6-3 and TRBJ2-2, with D tentatively TRBD1 (5 bases). The CDR3 totals 14 residues. CDR1 MNHEY and CDR2 SVGEGT come from the germline V gene. The ends were cut back, 10 bases at V and 3 bases at J, with 15 bases in the middle. CDR3 protein: CAIQDIFDTGELFF. Written as DNA, the CDR3 is TGTGCCATCCAGGACATCTTCGACACCGGGGAGCTGTTTTTT.

This clonotype showed up just a few times. The gene calls are TRBV6-1 and TRBJ2-7; D ambiguous. This CDR3 has 16 residues. The ends were cut back, 6 bases at V and 1 base at J, with 19 bases in the middle. From germline, CDR1 is MNHNS and CDR2 SASEGT. CDR3 sequence: CASSHVLTTPSYEQYF. CDR3 DNA: TGTGCCAGCAGCCACGTTTTGACAACGCCGTCCTACGAGCAGTACTTC.